The TCR beta chain described here comes from a study of shared clonotypes between healthy human individuals. Regarding the study as a whole: Sampling covered nothing but blood. Tissue TCR repertoires likely differ from those found in blood. Naive subsets typically showed greater estimated richness than memory subsets.

Points on this clone: The antigen is not known.

Authors' data handling: Filtering differed, since immunoSEQ gave only junction sequences and no quality scores. The data were produced by immunoSEQ multiplex PCR, yet TCRdb's version contains in-frame clones alone and is incomplete. From that table come the V and J calls and clone size; the DNA was used to work out D and trimming. In the table there are around 200,000 clones, around 63% of which are singletons. The V end was cut by 5 bases, the J end by 4 bases, with 20 bases between. Germline V gene data show CDR1 as LNHNV and CDR2 as YYDKDF (reference sequence). The CDR3 contains 17 residues. The split of CD4+ cells yielded CD45RA+ naive and CD45RA-negative memory subsets.

The origin of this receptor is a man aged 25 to 45 in good health. The sample comprised memory CD4+ T cells sorted from blood. Subset reported: CD45RA-negative fraction. This chain links TRBV15 with TRBJ2-2; perhaps D is TRBD1 or TRBD2 (5 bases each). In DNA form, the CDR3 reads TGTGCCACCAGCGTAGCCCGCGGGCAGGGTATCACCGGGGAGCTGTTTTTT. This codes for CATSVARGQGITGELFF.